The present TCR beta chain was sequenced within a study of read filtering for tumor transcriptome and immune sequencing. Study in general: IR-seq gave about 4.05 to 11 million TCR reads per sample; RNA-seq gave about 75 to 1,300.

In the case of this clonotype: What it recognizes is unknown. A read error may explain this, as a much larger clone is one base away.

At the time of active disease, bone marrow was collected from every patient. The library was built from around 380 ng RNA with molecular barcoded adaptors for alpha/delta and beta/gamma chains. Using its own MiXCR run on the reads, TCRdb lists one record per CDR3 protein. The repertoire holds about 60,000 distinct CDR3 sequences, with approximately 14% as singletons. This CDR3 contains 13 residues. Study results and caveats: Single-read clonotypes: roughly 86% of IR-seq clonotypes (approximately 4% of reads), around three quarters of RNA-seq clonotypes (approximately 45% of reads).

Material: a population of CD138-negative cells sorted from bone marrow. This clonotype was sampled from a donor at least 40 years old with multiple myeloma. The V gene is TRBV12-3 or TRBV12-4, the J gene TRBJ1-1; maybe TRBD1 (5 bases). In DNA, the CDR3 is TGTGCCAGCAGTTTAAAGGGGAACACTGAAGCTCTCTTT. Protein product: CASSLKGNTEALF.